This T cell receptor (beta chain) was identified in a study of blood T cells in healthy people across ages. Whole-study context: About one barcoded TCR beta cDNA was captured per two T cells.

Then a second PCR, running roughly 7 to 11 cycles, was carried out with a sample-barcoded 5' primer and a J-beta primer mix. TCRdb reprocessed the 5' RACE reads with MiXCR, giving one entry per CDR3 protein. The sample shows roughly 1,100,000 distinct CDR3 sequences, almost 25% of them seen only once. As for this clonotype: Its antigen is undetermined.

Overall study results and limits: Diversity estimates from one million T cells were considered underestimates.

These data are also associated with another study on T cells of mothers and their children. From that study: Second-PCR amplification with M1S added sample barcodes and 2-4 random nucleotides. Slightly higher, non-significant overlap characterized related mother-child pairs relative to unrelated pairs.

The TCR originated in a girl aged 2-10 years in good health. Sequences were obtained from blood.

The CDR3 DNA follows: TGTGCCAGCAGCAACAGGGTAATATGGGAGACCCAGTACTTC. This sequence encodes CASSNRVIWETQYF. The V and J genes are TRBV14 and TRBJ2-1; possible D gene TRBD1, 6 bases. The DNA matches TRBJ2-5 better at its end, which makes the J call doubtful. The germline V gene has CDR1 SGHDN and CDR2 FVKESK. The CDR3 covers 14 residues.